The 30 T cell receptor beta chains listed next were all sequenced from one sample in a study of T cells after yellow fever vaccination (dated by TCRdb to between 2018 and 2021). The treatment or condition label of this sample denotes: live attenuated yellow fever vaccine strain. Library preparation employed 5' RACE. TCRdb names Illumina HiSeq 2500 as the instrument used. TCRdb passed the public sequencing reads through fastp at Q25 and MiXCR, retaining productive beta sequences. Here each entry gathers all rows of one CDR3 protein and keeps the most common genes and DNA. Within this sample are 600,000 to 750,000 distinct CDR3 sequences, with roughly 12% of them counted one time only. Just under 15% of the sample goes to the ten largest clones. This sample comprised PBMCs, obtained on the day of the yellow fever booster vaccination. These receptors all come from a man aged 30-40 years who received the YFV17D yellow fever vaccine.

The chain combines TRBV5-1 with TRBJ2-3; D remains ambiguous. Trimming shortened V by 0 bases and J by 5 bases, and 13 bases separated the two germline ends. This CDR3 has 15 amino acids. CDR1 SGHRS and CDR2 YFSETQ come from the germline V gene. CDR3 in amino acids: CASSLVGVIQDTQYF. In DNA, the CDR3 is TGCGCCAGCAGCTTGGTTGGGGTTATCCAAGATACGCAGTATTTT.

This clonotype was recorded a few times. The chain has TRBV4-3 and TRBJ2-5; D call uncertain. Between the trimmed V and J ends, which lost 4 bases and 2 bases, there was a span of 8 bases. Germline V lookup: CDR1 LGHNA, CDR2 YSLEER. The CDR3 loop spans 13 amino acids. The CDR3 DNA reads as TGCGCCAGCAGCCGGACCCCTCAAGAGACCCAGTACTTC. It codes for CASSRTPQETQYF.

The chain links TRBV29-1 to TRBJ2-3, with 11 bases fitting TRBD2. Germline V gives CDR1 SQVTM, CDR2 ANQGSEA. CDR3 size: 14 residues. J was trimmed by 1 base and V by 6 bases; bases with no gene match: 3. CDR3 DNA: TGCAGCGTAGAGGGACTAGCGGGCACAGATACGCAGTATTTT. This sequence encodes CSVEGLAGTDTQYF.

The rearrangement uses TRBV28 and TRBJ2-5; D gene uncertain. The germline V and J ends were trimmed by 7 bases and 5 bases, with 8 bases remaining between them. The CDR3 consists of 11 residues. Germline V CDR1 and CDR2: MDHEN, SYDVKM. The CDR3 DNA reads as TGTGCCAGCACCGATCGTGAGACCCAGTACTTC. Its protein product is CASTDRETQYF.

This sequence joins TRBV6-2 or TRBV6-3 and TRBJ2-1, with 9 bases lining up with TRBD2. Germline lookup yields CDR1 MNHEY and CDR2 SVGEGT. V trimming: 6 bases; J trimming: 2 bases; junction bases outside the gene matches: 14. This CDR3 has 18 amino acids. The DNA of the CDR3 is TGTGCCAGCAGAAAATCACCTTTCGCGGGAGGGGCCTACAATGAGCAGTTCTTC. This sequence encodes CASRKSPFAGGAYNEQFF.

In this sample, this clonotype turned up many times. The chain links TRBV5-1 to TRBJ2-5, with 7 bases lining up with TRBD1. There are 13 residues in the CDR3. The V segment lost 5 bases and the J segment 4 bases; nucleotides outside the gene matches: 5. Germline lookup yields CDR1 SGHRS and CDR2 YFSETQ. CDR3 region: CASSTRGRETQYF. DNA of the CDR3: TGCGCCAGCAGTACTAGGGGGCGAGAGACCCAGTACTTC.

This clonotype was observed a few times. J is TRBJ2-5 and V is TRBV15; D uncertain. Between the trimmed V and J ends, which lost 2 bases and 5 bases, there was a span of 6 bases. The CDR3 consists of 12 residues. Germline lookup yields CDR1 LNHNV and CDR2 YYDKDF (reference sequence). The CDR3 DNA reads TGTGCCACCAGCAGACCAAGGGAGACCCAGTACTTC. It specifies CATSRPRETQYF.

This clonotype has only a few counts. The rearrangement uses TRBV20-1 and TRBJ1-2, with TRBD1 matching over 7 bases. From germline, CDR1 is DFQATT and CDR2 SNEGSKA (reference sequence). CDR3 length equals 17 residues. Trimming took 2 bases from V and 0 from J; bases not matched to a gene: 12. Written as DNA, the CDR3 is TGCAGTGCTAGAACCACCGACAGGGATAGAGCTAACTATGGCTACACCTTC. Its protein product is CSARTTDRDRANYGYTF.

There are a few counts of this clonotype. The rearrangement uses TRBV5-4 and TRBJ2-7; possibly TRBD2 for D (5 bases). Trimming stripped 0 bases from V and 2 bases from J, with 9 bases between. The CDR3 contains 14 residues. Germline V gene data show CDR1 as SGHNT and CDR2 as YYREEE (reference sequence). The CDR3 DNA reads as TGTGCCAGCAGCTTGGCTAGCTCTACCTACGAGCAGTACTTC. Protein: CASSLASSTYEQYF.

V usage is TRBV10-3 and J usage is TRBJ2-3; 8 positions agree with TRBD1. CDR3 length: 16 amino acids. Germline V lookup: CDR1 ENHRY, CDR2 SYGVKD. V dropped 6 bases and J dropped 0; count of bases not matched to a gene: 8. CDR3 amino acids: CAIRGNRGDSTDTQYF. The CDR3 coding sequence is TGTGCCATCAGGGGCAACAGGGGGGATAGCACAGATACGCAGTATTTT.

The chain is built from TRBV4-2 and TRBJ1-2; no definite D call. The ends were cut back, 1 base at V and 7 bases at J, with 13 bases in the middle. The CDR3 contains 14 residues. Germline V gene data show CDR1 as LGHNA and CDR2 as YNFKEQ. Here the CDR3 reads CASSQVSGEGGYTF. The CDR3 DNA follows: TGTGCCAGCAGCCAAGTCTCCGGGGAGGGTGGCTACACCTTC.

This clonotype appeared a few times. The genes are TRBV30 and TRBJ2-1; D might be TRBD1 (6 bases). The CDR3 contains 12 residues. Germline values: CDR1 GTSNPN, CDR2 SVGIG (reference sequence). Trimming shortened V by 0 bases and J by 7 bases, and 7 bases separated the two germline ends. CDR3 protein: CAWSVQGNEQFF. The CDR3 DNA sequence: TGTGCCTGGAGTGTACAGGGAAATGAGCAGTTCTTC.

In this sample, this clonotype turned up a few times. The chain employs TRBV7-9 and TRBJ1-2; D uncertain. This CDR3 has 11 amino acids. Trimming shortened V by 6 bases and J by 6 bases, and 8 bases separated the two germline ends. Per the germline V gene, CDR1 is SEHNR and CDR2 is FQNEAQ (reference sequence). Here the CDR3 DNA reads TGTGCCAGCAGGGAAAAGGATGGCTACACCTTC. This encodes CASREKDGYTF.

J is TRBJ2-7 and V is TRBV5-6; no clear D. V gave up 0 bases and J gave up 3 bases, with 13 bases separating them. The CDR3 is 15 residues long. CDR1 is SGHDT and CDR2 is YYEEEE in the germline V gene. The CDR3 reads CASSLGLGHSYEQYF. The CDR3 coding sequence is TGTGCCAGCAGCTTGGGGTTGGGTCACAGCTACGAGCAGTACTTC.

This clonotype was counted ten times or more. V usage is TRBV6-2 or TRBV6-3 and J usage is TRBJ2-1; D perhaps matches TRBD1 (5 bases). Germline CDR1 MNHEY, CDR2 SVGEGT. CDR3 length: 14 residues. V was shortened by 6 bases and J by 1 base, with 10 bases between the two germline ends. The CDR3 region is CASRLAGSYNEQFF. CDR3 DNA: TGTGCCAGCAGGTTAGCAGGGTCCTACAATGAGCAGTTCTTC.

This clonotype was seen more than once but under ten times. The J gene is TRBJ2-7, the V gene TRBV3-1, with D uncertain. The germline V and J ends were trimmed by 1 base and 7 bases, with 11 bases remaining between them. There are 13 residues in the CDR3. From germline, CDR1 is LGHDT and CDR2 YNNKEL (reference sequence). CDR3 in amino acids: CASSQVRDGEQYF. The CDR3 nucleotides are TGTGCCAGCAGCCAAGTAAGAGATGGGGAGCAGTACTTC.

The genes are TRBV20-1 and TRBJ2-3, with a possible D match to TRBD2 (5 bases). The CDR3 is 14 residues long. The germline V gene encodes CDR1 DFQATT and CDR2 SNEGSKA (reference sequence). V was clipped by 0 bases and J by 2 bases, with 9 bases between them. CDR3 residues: CSARDGGLTDTQYF. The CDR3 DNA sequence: TGCAGTGCTAGAGATGGCGGGCTCACAGATACGCAGTATTTT.

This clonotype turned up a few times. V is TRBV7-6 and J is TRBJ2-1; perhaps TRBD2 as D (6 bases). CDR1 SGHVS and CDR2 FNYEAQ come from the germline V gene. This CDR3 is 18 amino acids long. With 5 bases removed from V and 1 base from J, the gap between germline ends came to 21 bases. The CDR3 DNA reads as TGTGCCAGCAGCCACAGGTTGGAGAGACTAGGTTCCTACAATGAGCAGTTCTTC. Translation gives CASSHRLERLGSYNEQFF.

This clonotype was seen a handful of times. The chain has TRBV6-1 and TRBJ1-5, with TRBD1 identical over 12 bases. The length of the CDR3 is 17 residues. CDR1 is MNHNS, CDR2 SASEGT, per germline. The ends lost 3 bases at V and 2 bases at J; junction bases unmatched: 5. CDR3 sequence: CASSDGTGGRGNQPQHF. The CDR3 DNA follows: TGTGCCAGCAGTGACGGGACAGGGGGCCGGGGCAATCAGCCCCAGCATTTT.

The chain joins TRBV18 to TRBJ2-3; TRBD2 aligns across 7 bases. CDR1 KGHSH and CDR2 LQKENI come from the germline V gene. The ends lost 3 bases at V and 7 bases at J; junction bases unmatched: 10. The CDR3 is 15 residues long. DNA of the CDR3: TGTGCCAGCTCACCGAGCGGGACCCAGGGAAATACGCAGTATTTT. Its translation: CASSPSGTQGNTQYF.

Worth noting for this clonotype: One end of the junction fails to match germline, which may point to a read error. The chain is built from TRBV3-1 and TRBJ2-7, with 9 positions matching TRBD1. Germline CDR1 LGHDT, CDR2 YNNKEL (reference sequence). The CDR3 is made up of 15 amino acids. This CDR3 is CSSSLPGQGGGEQYF. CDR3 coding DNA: TGTTCCAGCAGTTTACCGGGACAGGGTGGTGGCGAGCAGTACTTC.

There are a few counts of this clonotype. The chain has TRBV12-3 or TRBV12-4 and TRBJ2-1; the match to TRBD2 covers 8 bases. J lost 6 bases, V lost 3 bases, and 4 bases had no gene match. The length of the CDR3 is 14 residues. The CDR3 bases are TGTGCCAGCAGTTTTAGTAGCGGGACCAATGAGCAGTTCTTC. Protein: CASSFSSGTNEQFF.

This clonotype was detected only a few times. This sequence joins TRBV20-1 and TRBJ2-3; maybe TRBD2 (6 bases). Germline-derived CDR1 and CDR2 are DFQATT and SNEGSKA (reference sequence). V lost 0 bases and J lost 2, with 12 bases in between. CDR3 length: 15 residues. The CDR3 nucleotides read TGCAGTGCTAGAGACCCTGGGACTTCCACAGATACGCAGTATTTT. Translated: CSARDPGTSTDTQYF.

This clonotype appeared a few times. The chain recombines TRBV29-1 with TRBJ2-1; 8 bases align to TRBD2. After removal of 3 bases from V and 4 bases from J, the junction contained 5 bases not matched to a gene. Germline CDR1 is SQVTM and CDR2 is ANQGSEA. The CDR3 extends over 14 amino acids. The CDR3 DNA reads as TGCAGCGTTGACCTAGCGGGTATTTACAATGAGCAGTTCTTC. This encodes CSVDLAGIYNEQFF.

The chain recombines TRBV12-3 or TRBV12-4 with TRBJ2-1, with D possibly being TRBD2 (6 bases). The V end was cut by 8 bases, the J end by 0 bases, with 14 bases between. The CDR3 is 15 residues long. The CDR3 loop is CASRASESSYNEQFF. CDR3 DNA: TGTGCCAGCCGAGCTAGCGAGAGCTCCTACAATGAGCAGTTCTTC.

The CDR3 DNA reads as TGCGCCAGCAGCCAGGCCGGGACACTAAACACCGGGGAGCTGTTTTTT. It yields the protein CASSQAGTLNTGELFF. The V call is TRBV5-1, the J call TRBJ2-2; a possible D gene is TRBD1 (6 bases). The V and J ends lost 4 bases and 2 bases respectively, with 15 bases between them. The germline V gene has CDR1 SGHRS and CDR2 YFSETQ. The CDR3 is 16 residues long.

CDR3 nucleotides: TGTGCCAGCACTAGCGGGGGGGCCAATGAGCAGTTCTTC. It specifies CASTSGGANEQFF. The J gene is TRBJ2-1, the V gene TRBV28, with TRBD2 matching 12 bases. The CDR3 has 13 residues. Germline loops: CDR1 MDHEN, CDR2 SYDVKM. With 7 bases clipped from V and 6 bases from J, the junction kept 1 base outside the gene matches.

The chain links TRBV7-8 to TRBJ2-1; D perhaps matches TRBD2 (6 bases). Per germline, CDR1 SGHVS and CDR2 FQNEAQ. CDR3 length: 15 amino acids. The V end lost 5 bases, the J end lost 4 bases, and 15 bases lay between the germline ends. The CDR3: CASSPFRDWYNEQFF. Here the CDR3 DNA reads TGTGCCAGCAGCCCCTTCCGGGACTGGTACAATGAGCAGTTCTTC.

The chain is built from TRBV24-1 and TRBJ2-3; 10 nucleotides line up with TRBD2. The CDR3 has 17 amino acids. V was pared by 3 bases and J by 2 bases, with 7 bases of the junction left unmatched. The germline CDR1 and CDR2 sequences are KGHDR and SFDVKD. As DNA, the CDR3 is TGTGCCACCAGTGATCCGGGGACTAGCGACACCACAGATACGCAGTATTTT. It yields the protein CATSDPGTSDTTDTQYF.

The CDR3 region is CSVEGGQGTDTQYF. CDR3 sequence (DNA): TGCAGCGTTGAAGGAGGCCAGGGCACAGATACGCAGTATTTT. The V call is TRBV29-1, the J call TRBJ2-3; D remains ambiguous. There are 14 residues in the CDR3. The V end lost 1 base, the J end lost 1 base, and 9 bases lay between the germline ends. The germline gives CDR1 SQVTM, CDR2 ANQGSEA.